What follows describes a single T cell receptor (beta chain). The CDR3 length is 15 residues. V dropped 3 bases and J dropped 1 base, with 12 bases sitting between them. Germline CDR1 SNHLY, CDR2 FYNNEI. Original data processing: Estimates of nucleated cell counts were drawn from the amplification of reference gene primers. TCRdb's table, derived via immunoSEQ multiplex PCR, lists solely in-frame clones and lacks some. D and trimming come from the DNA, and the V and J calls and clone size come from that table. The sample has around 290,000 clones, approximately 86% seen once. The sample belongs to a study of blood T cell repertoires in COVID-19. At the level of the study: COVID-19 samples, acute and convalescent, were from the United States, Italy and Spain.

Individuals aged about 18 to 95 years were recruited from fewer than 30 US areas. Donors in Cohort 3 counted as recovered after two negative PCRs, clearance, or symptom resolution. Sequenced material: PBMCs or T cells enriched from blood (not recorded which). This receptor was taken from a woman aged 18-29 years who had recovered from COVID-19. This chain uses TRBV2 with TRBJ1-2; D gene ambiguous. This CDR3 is CASSDAYGDNYGYTF. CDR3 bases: TGTGCCAGCAGTGACGCGTATGGTGATAACTATGGCTACACCTTC.